The 5 T cell receptor beta chains below all came from one sample that was sequenced in a study of circulating and synovial CD4+ cells in juvenile arthritis (dated 2014 in TCRdb). Library creation used the immunoSEQ multiplex PCR assay. TCRdb holds this immuneACCESS table with in-frame rearrangements only. Some clones are missing; in checked studies, unresolved V genes explain under half, and the rest has no known cause. This sample comprises over 11,000 clones, around 80% of them detected only once. 3.5% to 4.5% of the sample is in the top ten clones. Sequenced: CD4+ T cells from synovial fluid. These receptors were taken from a human patient with juvenile idiopathic arthritis. Some clones in this sample may be carry-over from other donors' samples.

The J gene is TRBJ2-4, the V gene TRBV5-6, with no clear D. Trimming pared 4 bases from V and 2 bases from J, leaving 16 bases between. This CDR3 has 16 amino acids. Germline assignment: CDR1 SGHDT and CDR2 YYEEEE. The DNA for the CDR3 is TGTGCCAGCAGCCCTCGTTTCTTTATAACCAAAAACATTCAGTACTTC. This codes for CASSPRFFITKNIQYF.

This sequence joins TRBV5-4 and TRBJ2-7; D is perhaps TRBD2 (6 bases). The CDR3 totals 11 residues. Germline V gene data show CDR1 as SGHNT and CDR2 as YYREEE (reference sequence). The ends were cut back, 5 bases at V and 11 bases at J, with 14 bases in the middle. CDR3 residues: CASRQGGREYF. DNA for the CDR3: TGTGCCAGCAGACAAGGAGGGCGGGAGTACTTC. The full variable domain, with the rest looked up from reference TRBV5-4 and TRBJ2-7, is ETGVTQSPTHLIKTRGQQVTLRCSSQSGHNTVSWYQQALGQGPQFIFQYYREEENGRGNFPPRFSGLQFPNYSSELNVNALELDDSALYLCASRQGGREYFGPGTRLTVT.

The chain has TRBV11-2 and TRBJ1-1, with a weak D call TRBD1 (6 bases). The V and J ends lost 5 bases and 5 bases respectively, with 15 bases between them. CDR1 and CDR2 (germline): SGHAT, FQNNGV. The CDR3 has 14 amino acids. Here the CDR3 DNA reads TGTGCCAGCAGCCGTACGGGGGGCGATACTGAAGCTTTCTTT. Amino acid sequence: CASSRTGGDTEAFF.

This chain joins TRBV6-1 and TRBJ1-1; 7 bases are a match to TRBD1. The trim removed 8 bases at V and 8 bases at J, leaving 8 bases unmatched. Germline lookup yields CDR1 MNHNS and CDR2 SASEGT. This CDR3 is 12 amino acids long. The CDR3 here is CASGRNRGEAFF. The DNA for the CDR3 is TGTGCCAGCGGGAGGAACAGGGGAGAAGCTTTCTTT.

V usage is TRBV7-2 and J usage is TRBJ1-5, with 8 bases matching TRBD1. From germline, CDR1 is SGHTA and CDR2 FQGNSA. CDR3 length equals 15 residues. V trimming: 7 bases; J trimming: 2 bases; junction bases outside the gene matches: 7. In DNA, the CDR3 is TGTGCCAGCACTTACGACAGGGGAGGCAATCAGCCCCAGCATTTT. It specifies CASTYDRGGNQPQHF.